A single T cell receptor beta chain is shown here with its context. The source of the sample is a study of T-cell reconstitution after alpha-beta-depleted transplantation in children. The CDR3 is 16 amino acids. With 4 bases removed from V and 2 bases from J, the gap between germline ends came to 16 bases. Germline V CDR1 and CDR2: SGHDN, FVKESK. Using unique molecular identifiers, the investigators prepared the TCRbeta library. TCRdb independently ran MiXCR on the PCR reads; one entry per CDR3 protein. The sample lists roughly 500,000 distinct CDR3 sequences; 30% to 35% were seen once. Here the sequenced sample was PBMCs from the stem cell graft donor, taken from the stem cell graft. The rearrangement links TRBV14 to TRBJ2-3; D possibly corresponds to TRBD1 (6 bases). The source of this sequence is a human donor who donated a stem cell graft to a child with aplastic anemia. CDR3 sequence reads: CASSPWAGVDTDTQYF. CDR3 nucleotide sequence: TGTGCCAGCAGCCCTTGGGCAGGGGTGGACACAGATACGCAGTATTTT.